This T cell receptor beta chain was retrieved from a study of blood T cell repertoires in COVID-19. In the study overall: Both acute and convalescent COVID-19 samples were obtained from the United States, Italy and Spain.

Authors' processing steps: Using reference gene primer amplification, nucleated cell counts were estimated. The assay was immunoSEQ multiplex PCR, and TCRdb's table has in-frame clones only and misses some. V and J calls and clone size follow that table, whereas D and trimming were derived from the DNA. The sample yields a few hundred thousand clones, around four fifths seen once. Losses at the gene ends were 1 base for V and 4 bases for J; bases not matched to a gene: 5. CDR3 length equals 15 residues. CDR1 is SGHDT and CDR2 is YYEEEE in the germline V gene. The source of this sequence is a woman in her forties or fifties with acute or convalescent COVID-19. Sequencing was carried out using peripheral blood. The J gene is TRBJ2-1, the V gene TRBV5-6; 7 bases map to TRBD2. Here the CDR3 DNA reads TGTGCCAGCAGCTTGCGATTTAGCGGGTACAATGAGCAGTTCTTC. It is translated as CASSLRFSGYNEQFF.